This T cell receptor (beta chain) was recorded in a study of OX40 agonist ivuxolimab in advanced cancers. General notes on the study: Ivuxolimab, which targeted the costimulatory receptor OX40 (CD134), was an agonistic, fully human IgG2 monoclonal antibody. Intravenous ivuxolimab was administered to patients every 2 weeks at six dose levels: 0.01, 0.1, 0.3, 1.5, 3 and 10 mg/kg. Of the approximately 54 dose-escalation patients, hepatocellular carcinoma was present in 19, melanoma in about 15, renal cell carcinoma in 9 and head and neck cancer in 9. The dose-escalation cohort was roughly 80% male with a mean age of approximately 59 years, ranging from about 20 to 80. Prior anti-PD-1, anti-PD-L1 or anti-CTLA-4 therapy was permitted, and checkpoint inhibitors had been received by about 37% of dose-escalation patients. Partial responses occurred in three dose-escalation patients, of whom one had hepatocellular carcinoma and two had cutaneous melanoma. Peripheral TCRbeta sequencing aimed to test whether ivuxolimab altered TCR sequence diversity and caused clonal T-cell expansion. The paper covers the monotherapy dose-escalation part of the phase I ivuxolimab trial, which included N ≈ 57 patients.

Note on this clone: Its antigen target is currently unknown. Base qualities are missing; no much larger clone stands one base away.

Trimmed from V: 4 bases; trimmed from J: 3 bases; junction bases lacking a gene match: 8. The germline V gene supplies CDR1 SGHDT and CDR2 YYEEEE. The CDR3 spans 15 residues, from the cysteine through the phenylalanine. Only the CDR3 DNA stays, 45 bases, in frame from base 1. Genomic DNA was isolated from the sorted cells so that the TCRbeta CDR3 region could be sequenced. The immunoSEQ Assay was used for sequencing of TCRbeta CDR3 regions. TCRdb carries this immuneACCESS record with in-frame sequences only. Its versions omit some clonotypes, under half of them owing to an unresolved V gene in the studies checked, with the rest unexplained. This sample has over 95,000 clones in its table, and around 96% of those were observed once. The ten largest clones add up to about 2.1% of the sample. Beyond this particular receptor, the publication reports: In the 0.1-3.0 mg/kg groups, partial responders had among the lowest normalized peripheral clonal expansion, particularly in CD8+ T cells. Low levels of normalized T-cell clonal expansion were also seen in some patients who did not respond. After ivuxolimab, expanded clones were on average more numerous among CD8+ T cells than among CD4+ T cells. At doses of 0.1 to 3.0 mg/kg, clonal expansion of both CD4+ and CD8+ T cells in blood was seen between baseline and week 6. Which antigens the clonally expanded peripheral T cells were specific for was not determined.

The trial excluded patients who had a history of autoimmune disease or who were on systemic immunosuppression. Peripheral blood for TCR sequencing was collected from all dose cohorts at baseline, on cycle 4 day 1, and on cycle 7 day 1. Samples came from an open-label, multicenter, first-in-human phase I dose-escalation trial of ivuxolimab. Adults with locally advanced or metastatic melanoma, renal cell carcinoma, hepatocellular carcinoma or head and neck squamous cell carcinoma were enrolled in the trial. Before TCR sequencing, CD4+ and CD8+ T cells were separately sorted from peripheral blood. The receptor was derived from an adult with an advanced solid tumor such as melanoma, head and neck, liver or kidney cancer. The V gene is TRBV5-6 and the J gene is TRBJ2-3; 7 bases in the junction line up with TRBD1. This specimen consisted of CD4+ or CD8+ T cells sorted from blood, obtained in a trial of the OX40 agonist ivuxolimab. The CDR3 protein sequence reads: CASSLDREGTDTQYF. The DNA reads as follows: TGTGCCAGCAGCCTAGACAGGGAAGGAACAGATACGCAGTATTTT.